This TCR beta chain was identified in a study of OX40 agonist ivuxolimab in advanced cancers. Overall study context: Partial response was recorded in three patients: one hepatocellular carcinoma and two cutaneous melanoma cases.

Patients had blood sampled at baseline and again on cycle 4 day 1 and cycle 7 day 1. Assay used: immunoSEQ multiplex PCR; TCRdb lists only in-frame clones, some missing. The sample shows around 89,000 clones, under 95% of them seen only once. The sequence was collected from an adult with an advanced solid tumor such as melanoma, head and neck, liver or kidney cancer. Source: CD4+ or CD8+ T cells sorted from blood, taken in a trial of the OX40 agonist ivuxolimab.

The CDR3 loop is CASSLGAGGQETQYF. The DNA of the CDR3 is TGTGCCAGCAGCTTAGGAGCGGGAGGGCAAGAGACCCAGTACTTC. V is TRBV7-6 and J is TRBJ2-5; TRBD2 matches at 10 bases. Germline V lookup: CDR1 SGHVS, CDR2 FNYEAQ. The ends lost 1 base at V and 2 bases at J; junction bases unmatched: 1. CDR3 length: 15 residues.